This entry concerns a single TCR beta chain. Multiplex touch-down PCR with TRB-A/B primers amplified rearranged V-D-J TRB sequences. TCRdb processed the multiplex PCR reads anew with MiXCR; each CDR3 protein has one entry. The table has 10,000 to 13,000 distinct CDR3 sequences, roughly 32% seen once. This specimen belongs to a study of T cell repertoires in aging, cancer and after chemotherapy. This CDR3 spans 16 amino acids. Trimming cost V 0 bases and J 1 base, with 10 bases left between them. CDR1 and CDR2 (germline): ENHRY, SYGVKD. Peripheral blood genomic DNA, not sorted cells or RNA, was the template.

Sequencing was done on a sample of blood. This chain connects TRBV10-3 to TRBJ1-3; TRBD1 is a possible D gene (6 bases). The sequence derives from a human donor in good health. The CDR3 nucleotides read TGTGCCATCAGTGAGTCGCGGGGGCAGTCTGGAAACACCATATATTTT. It encodes CAISESRGQSGNTIYF.